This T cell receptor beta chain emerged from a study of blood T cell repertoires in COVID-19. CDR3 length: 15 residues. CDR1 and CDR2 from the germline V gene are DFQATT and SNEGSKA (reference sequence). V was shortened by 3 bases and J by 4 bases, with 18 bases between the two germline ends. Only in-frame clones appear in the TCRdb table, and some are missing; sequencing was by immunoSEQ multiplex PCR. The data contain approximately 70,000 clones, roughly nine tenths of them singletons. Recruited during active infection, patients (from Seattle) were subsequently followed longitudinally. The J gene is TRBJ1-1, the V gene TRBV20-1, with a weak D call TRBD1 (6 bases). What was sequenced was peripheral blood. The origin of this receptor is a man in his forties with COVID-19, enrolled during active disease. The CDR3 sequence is CSASPPRGVSTEAFF. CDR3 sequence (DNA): TGCAGTGCTAGTCCCCCCAGGGGAGTGAGCACTGAAGCTTTCTTT.